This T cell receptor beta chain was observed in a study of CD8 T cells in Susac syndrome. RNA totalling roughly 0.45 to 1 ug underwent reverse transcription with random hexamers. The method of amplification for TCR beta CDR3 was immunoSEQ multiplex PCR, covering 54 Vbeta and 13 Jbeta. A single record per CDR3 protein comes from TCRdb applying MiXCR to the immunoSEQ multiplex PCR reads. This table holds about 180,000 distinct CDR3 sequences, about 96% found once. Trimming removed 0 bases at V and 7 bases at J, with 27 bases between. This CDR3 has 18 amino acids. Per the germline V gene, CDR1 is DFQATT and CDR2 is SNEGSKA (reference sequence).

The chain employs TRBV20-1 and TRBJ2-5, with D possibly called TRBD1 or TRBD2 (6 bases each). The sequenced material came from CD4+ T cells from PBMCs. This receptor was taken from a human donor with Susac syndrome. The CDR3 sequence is CSARDPLGEVPPQGTQYF. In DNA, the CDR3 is TGCAGTGCTAGAGATCCCCTCGGGGAGGTCCCGCCACAGGGGACCCAGTACTTC.